Shown below are 10 T cell receptor beta chains from a single sample sequenced in a study of T cell changes during pregnancy in multiple sclerosis. Libraries were prepared by immunoSEQ multiplex PCR; TCRdb keeps only in-frame clonotypes and omits some of them. The sample lists more than 85,000 clones, almost 95% occurring once. Source: peripheral blood, taken before pregnancy. The receptors come from a female donor with multiple sclerosis, enrolled in a pregnancy study.

The V gene is TRBV27, the J gene TRBJ2-1; 10 bases are shared with TRBD2. The CDR3 covers 16 residues. Trimming took 6 bases from V and 9 from J; bases not matched to a gene: 14. CDR1 and CDR2 from the germline V gene are MNHEY and SMNVEV (reference sequence). CDR3 amino acids: CASSLGLAGAGVEQFF. CDR3 in DNA: TGTGCCAGCAGCCTCGGGCTAGCGGGAGCGGGGGTTGAGCAGTTCTTC.

This clone came up once. The V and J genes are TRBV19 and TRBJ1-4; 7 bases line up with TRBD1. The CDR3 has 15 residues. The junction had 11 bases not matched to a gene; V was cut back by 6 bases and J by 7 bases. Germline V CDR1 and CDR2: LNHDA, SQIVND (reference sequence). The CDR3 sequence: CASSRSTGLGEKLFF. CDR3 sequence (DNA): TGTGCCAGTAGCCGATCGACAGGGTTGGGTGAAAAACTGTTTTTT.

The gene calls are TRBV9 and TRBJ1-3; D not certain. Looked up from germline, CDR1 is SGDLS and CDR2 is YYNGEE. The CDR3 loop spans 12 amino acids. Trimming took off 3 bases at V and 2 bases at J, with 3 bases between the two ends. The CDR3 bases are TGTGCCAGCAGCGCCACTGGAAACACCATATATTTT. The encoded protein is CASSATGNTIYF.

In its sample, this clone was seen once. The genes are TRBV2 and TRBJ1-2, with D unresolved. The CDR3 is 12 amino acids. V was shortened by 7 bases and J by 7 bases, with 13 bases between the two germline ends. Germline V gene sequence: CDR1 SNHLY, CDR2 FYNNEI. In DNA form, the CDR3 reads TGTGCCAGCACCCAGAGGGCGGGTGGCTACACCTTC. It codes for CASTQRAGGYTF.

The chain recombines TRBV19 with TRBJ2-2; D perhaps matches TRBD2 (6 bases). This CDR3 comprises 11 residues. The germline V gene encodes CDR1 LNHDA and CDR2 SQIVND (reference sequence). Trimming shortened V by 10 bases and J by 5 bases, and 8 bases separated the two germline ends. The CDR3 nucleotides read TGTGCCATAGGGAGGACCGGGGAGCTGTTTTTT. Its translation is CAIGRTGELFF.

The chain carries TRBV6-5 and TRBJ2-7; 9 bases agree with TRBD1. V trimming: 6 bases; J trimming: 5 bases; junction bases outside the gene matches: 8. This CDR3 comprises 14 residues. Germline V gene lookup returns CDR1 MNHEY and CDR2 SVGAGI. This CDR3 reads CASRSGTGIHEQYF. CDR3 nucleotides: TGTGCCAGCAGGTCCGGGACAGGGATCCACGAGCAGTACTTC.

Only one count was recorded for this clone. J is TRBJ2-7 and V is TRBV5-1, with D possibly TRBD1 on 5 matching bases. The CDR3 sequence is 14 residues long. Between the trimmed V and J ends, which lost 0 bases and 3 bases, there was a span of 10 bases. Germline V gene sequence: CDR1 SGHRS, CDR2 YFSETQ. In DNA form, the CDR3 reads TGCGCCAGCAGCTTGGTCGGCAGGGACTACGAGCAGTACTTC. Translation gives CASSLVGRDYEQYF. Full variable domain (rest looked up from reference TRBV5-1 and TRBJ2-7): KAGVTQTPRYLIKTRGQQVTLSCSPISGHRSVSWYQQTPGQGLQFLFEYFSETQRNKGNFPGRFSGRQFSNSRSEMNVSTLELGDSALYLCASSLVGRDYEQYFGPGTRLTVT.

There are a few counts of this clone. The chain couples TRBV15 to TRBJ1-4, with a tentative D call TRBD1 (6 bases). The CDR3 spans 15 residues. CDR1 is LNHNV, CDR2 YYDKDF, per germline (reference sequence). The V end lost 1 base, the J end lost 4 bases, and 10 bases lay between the germline ends. CDR3 sequence: CATSRGTDLNEKLFF. The CDR3 DNA reads TGTGCCACCAGCAGAGGGACAGATCTTAATGAAAAACTGTTTTTT.

The chain joins TRBV4-2 to TRBJ2-1; 9 nucleotides match TRBD1. This CDR3 region has 15 residues. The V segment lost 8 bases and the J segment 5 bases; nucleotides outside the gene matches: 10. In germline, CDR1 is LGHNA, CDR2 YNFKEQ. CDR3 region: CASANLGQGHNEQFF. The CDR3 bases are TGTGCCAGCGCCAACCTGGGACAGGGCCACAATGAGCAGTTCTTC.

The chain has TRBV19 and TRBJ2-1; 7 bases agree with TRBD2. Germline V gene lookup returns CDR1 LNHDA and CDR2 SQIVND (reference sequence). The CDR3 covers 15 residues. J gave up 5 bases and V 6 bases, and 10 bases lay outside the gene matches. CDR3 coding DNA: TGTGCCAGTAGATTCATGCCTAGCGGACACAATGAGCAGTTCTTC. It is translated as CASRFMPSGHNEQFF.